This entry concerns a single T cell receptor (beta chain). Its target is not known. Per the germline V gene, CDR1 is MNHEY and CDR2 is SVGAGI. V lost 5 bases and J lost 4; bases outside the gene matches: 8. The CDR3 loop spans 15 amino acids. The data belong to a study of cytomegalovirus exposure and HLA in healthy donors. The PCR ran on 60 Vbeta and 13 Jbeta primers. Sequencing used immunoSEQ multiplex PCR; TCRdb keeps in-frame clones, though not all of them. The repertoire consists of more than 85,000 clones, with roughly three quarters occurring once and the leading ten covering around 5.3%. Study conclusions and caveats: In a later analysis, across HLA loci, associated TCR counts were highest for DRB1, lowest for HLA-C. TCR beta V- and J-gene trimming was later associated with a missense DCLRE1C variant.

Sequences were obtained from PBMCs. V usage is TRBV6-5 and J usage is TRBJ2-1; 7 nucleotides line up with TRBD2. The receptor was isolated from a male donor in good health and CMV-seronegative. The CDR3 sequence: CASSPSGGSYNEQFF. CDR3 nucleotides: TGTGCCAGCAGTCCTAGCGGAGGGAGTTACAATGAGCAGTTCTTC.